This T cell receptor (beta chain) derives from a study of blood T cell repertoires in COVID-19. Study at large: Whether acute or convalescent, the COVID-19 samples came from the United States, Italy and Spain.

Trimming at V came to 6 bases and at J to 5 bases, leaving 5 bases not matched to a gene. The CDR3 consists of 13 residues. Recruits, aged roughly 18 to 95 years, lived in roughly 22 US areas. Participants reported their clinical history, and cohort assignment relied on those reports. How the authors handled the data: By means of reference gene primer amplification, nucleated cell counts were estimated. Profiling relied on immunoSEQ multiplex PCR, and the TCRdb table lists in-frame clones only, not all of them. Clone size and V and J calls were adopted from that table, with D and trimming inferred from the DNA. The table has about 200,000 clones, 70% to 90% seen once.

The TCR was taken from a young man who had recovered from COVID-19. The chain combines TRBV12-3 or TRBV12-4 with TRBJ2-7, with 9 bases lining up with TRBD2. The sample was PBMCs or T cells enriched from blood (not recorded which). The DNA for the CDR3 is TGTGCCAGCAGCGTAGCGGGAGTGGACGAGCAGTACTTC. This translates into CASSVAGVDEQYF.